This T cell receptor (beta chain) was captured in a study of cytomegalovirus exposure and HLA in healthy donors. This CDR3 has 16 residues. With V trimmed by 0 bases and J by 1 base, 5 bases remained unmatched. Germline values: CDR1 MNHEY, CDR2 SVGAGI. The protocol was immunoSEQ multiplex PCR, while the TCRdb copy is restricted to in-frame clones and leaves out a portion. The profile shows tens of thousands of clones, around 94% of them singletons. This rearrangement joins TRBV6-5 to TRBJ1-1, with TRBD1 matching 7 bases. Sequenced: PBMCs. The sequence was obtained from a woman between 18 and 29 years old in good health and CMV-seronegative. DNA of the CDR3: TGTGCCAGCAGTTACTCGAGGGGACAGACGAACACTGAAGCTTTCTTT. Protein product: CASSYSRGQTNTEAFF.